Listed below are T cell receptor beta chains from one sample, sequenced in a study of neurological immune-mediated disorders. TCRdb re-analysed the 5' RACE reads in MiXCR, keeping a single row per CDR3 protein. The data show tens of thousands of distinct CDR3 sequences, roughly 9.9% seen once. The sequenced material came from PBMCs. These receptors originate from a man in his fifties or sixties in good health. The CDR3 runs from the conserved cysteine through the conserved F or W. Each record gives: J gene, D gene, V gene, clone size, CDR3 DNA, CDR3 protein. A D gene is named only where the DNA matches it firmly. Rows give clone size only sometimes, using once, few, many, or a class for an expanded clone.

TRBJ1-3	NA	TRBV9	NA	TGTGCCAGCAGCGTCCGGGACCCCGCGTCCAATGGAAACACCATATATTTT	CASSVRDPASNGNTIYF
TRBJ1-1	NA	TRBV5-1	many	TGCGCCAGCAGCTTGGAGCCCTCCCACACTGAAGCTTTCTTT	CASSLEPSHTEAFF
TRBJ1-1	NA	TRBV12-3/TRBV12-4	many	TGTGCCAGCAGTTCCACGGGTTACACTGAAGCTTTCTTT	CASSSTGYTEAFF
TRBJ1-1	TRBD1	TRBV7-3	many	TGTGCCAGCAGCCCCTTGGGACAGGGGAACACTGAAGCTTTCTTT	CASSPLGQGNTEAFF
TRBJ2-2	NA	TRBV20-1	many	TGCAGTGCCCGAGGGTTAGGAACTATGAGGCCCGGGGAGCTGTTTTTT	CSARGLGTMRPGELFF
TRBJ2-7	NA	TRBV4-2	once	TGTGCCAGCAGCCAAGGAGGAGCGTCCTACGAGCAGTACTTC	CASSQGGASYEQYF
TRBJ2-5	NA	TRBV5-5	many	TGTGCCAGCAGCACCGGACGGGGACAAGAGACCCAGTACTTC	CASSTGRGQETQYF
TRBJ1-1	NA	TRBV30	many	TGTGCCTGGAGGATTAGGAACACTGAAGCTTTCTTT	CAWRIRNTEAFF
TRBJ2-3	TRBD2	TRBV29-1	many	TGCAGCGTTGTCGGGACTAGCAATGAGCCAGATACGCAGTATTTT	CSVVGTSNEPDTQYF
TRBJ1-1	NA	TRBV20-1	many	TGCAGTGCTAGAGTCGGCAGCGTGAACACTGAAGCTTTCTTT	CSARVGSVNTEAFF
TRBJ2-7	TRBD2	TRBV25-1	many	TGTGCCAGCAGTGGTGGGAGGGCCTTAGGGCAGTACTTC	CASSGGRALGQYF
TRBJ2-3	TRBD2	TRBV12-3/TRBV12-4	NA	TGTGCCAGCAGTTCCTACACTAGCGGCACAGATACGCAGTATTTT	CASSSYTSGTDTQYF
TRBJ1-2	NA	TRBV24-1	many	TGTGCCACCAGTGACCCGGGACGGAAGAACTATGGCTACACCTTC	CATSDPGRKNYGYTF
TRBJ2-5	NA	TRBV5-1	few	TGCGCCAGCAGCGGCAGGGGTTTTAAGATGGAGACCCAGTACTTC	CASSGRGFKMETQYF
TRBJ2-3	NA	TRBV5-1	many	TGCGCCAGCAGCACCGGGACAAGCACAGATACGCAGTATTTT	CASSTGTSTDTQYF
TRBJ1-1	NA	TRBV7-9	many	TGTGCCAGCAGCTCCGAGGGCTTGAACACTGAAGCTTTCTTT	CASSSEGLNTEAFF
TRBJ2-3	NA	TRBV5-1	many	TGCGCCAGCAGCTTGGTGGAGGGGGGGCCCCCTCCGCAGTATTTT	CASSLVEGGPPPQYF